The present T cell receptor (beta chain) was sequenced within a study of T cell responses to AZD1222 COVID-19 vaccine (dated by TCRdb to the early 2020s). The study in broad terms: A total of over 230 trial participants underwent TCR sequencing, of whom 200 to 220 had received two doses of AZD1222 and approximately 26 had received two doses of the MenACWY control vaccine. Trial participants were enrolled into age subgroups of 18-55, 56-69 and 70-plus years, which contained 148, 28 and 57 TCR-sequenced participants, respectively. The paper as a whole reports these results and caveats: After two AZD1222 doses, spike-specific TCR breadth and depth were significantly higher than at day 0 and than in MenACWY recipients. In the small 56-69-year group, the increase in depth fell short of significance, most likely because of low power. Because no day 14 peak-response samples were available, the repertoires could be characterized only after the peak T cell response. Epitopes outside the regions mutated in the B.1.351 and B.1.1.7 variants were reportedly recognized by nearly half of the unique spike-specific TCRs. Participants were mostly white British, with more females than males. The authors suggested clonal diversity may have been underestimated. Conclusions about previously exposed vaccinees were limited because only a handful of AZD1222 recipients were SARS-CoV-2 seropositive at baseline. CD4 TCRs associated with the vaccine covered the entire spike protein, and the dominant responses were in regions 160-218 and 743-854.

As encoded in the germline V gene, CDR1 is SGHTA while CDR2 is FQGNSA. Trimming accounts for 6 bases at V and 5 bases at J, while the number of junction bases matched to no gene is 1. The CDR3 starts with the cysteine, ends with the phenylalanine, and has 13 residues. The kept DNA is CDR3 alone, 39 bases in frame from the first base. In the paper's terms, the time point label means: about 28 days (+/-7) after the second vaccine dose. AZD1222 recipients with second doses at about 4 weeks or about 12 weeks were pooled, because spike-specific TCR depth and breadth did not differ between schedules. Vaccinee samples came from UK trials COV001 and COV002, including a single-blind randomized controlled phase 2/3 trial of AZD1222 (ChAdOx1 nCoV-19) in healthy adults. Trial participant PBMC samples were collected at day 0 and day 28 after the second dose for TCRbeta chain sequencing. The CDR3 regions of human TCRbeta chains were subjected to immunosequencing. Turning to the authors' computational methods: TCRs in the repertoires were compared against a reference library of SARS-CoV-2-specific TCRs that had been generated with the MIRA antigen-specificity platform. Breadth was defined as the fraction of unique TCRs that were SARS-CoV-2-associated, and depth was defined as the fraction of total T cells that were SARS-CoV-2-associated. Using the MIRA data, each spike-specific TCR was assigned both to the spike region to which the TCR was reactive and to a CD4 or CD8 class. Log10-transformed breadth and depth values were compared by one-way ANOVA with Sidak's multiple comparisons tests. TCRdb carries this immuneACCESS record with in-frame sequences only. Its versions omit some clonotypes, under half of them owing to an unresolved V gene in the studies checked, with the rest unexplained. Clone size and V and J calls were adopted from that table, with D and trimming inferred from the DNA. The sample has more than 100,000 clones on record, roughly 87% of them singletons. The ten biggest clones cover approximately 2.6% of the sample.

As for this clone: What antigen it recognizes has not been identified. Base quality data are lacking; no much larger clone is found one base away.

The clonotype comes from an adult who received the AZD1222 COVID-19 vaccine. This chain is built from TRBV7-2 and TRBJ1-5; TRBD1 aligns with 10 central bases. The sample here was peripheral blood, taken 28 days after the second AZD1222 dose. The DNA sequence reads TGTGCCAGCAGAGGGACAGGGGATCAGCCCCAGCATTTT. Its amino acids are CASRGTGDQPQHF.